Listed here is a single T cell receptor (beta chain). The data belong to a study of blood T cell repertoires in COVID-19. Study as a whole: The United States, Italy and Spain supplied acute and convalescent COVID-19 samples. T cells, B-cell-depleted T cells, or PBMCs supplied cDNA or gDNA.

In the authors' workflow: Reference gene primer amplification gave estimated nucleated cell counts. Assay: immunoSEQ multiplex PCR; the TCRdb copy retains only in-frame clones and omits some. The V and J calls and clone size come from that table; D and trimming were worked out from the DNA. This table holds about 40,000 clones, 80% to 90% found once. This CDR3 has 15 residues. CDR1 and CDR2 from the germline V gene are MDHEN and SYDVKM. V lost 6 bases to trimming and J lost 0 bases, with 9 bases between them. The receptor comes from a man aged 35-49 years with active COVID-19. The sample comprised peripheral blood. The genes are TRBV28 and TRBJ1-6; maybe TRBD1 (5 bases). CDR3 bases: TGTGCCAGCAGCACTGACAGCTCCTATAATTCACCCCTCCACTTT. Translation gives CASSTDSSYNSPLHF.